This T cell receptor (beta chain) is from a study of vaccination effects on CD4 cells after COVID-19. With the ViraFEST assay, the study expanded antigen-specific CD4+ T cells using viral peptide pools, then sequenced them. Scientists isolated CD4+ T cells after a roughly 10-day culture period ended. Participants completed two doses of the BNT162b2 or mRNA-1273 vaccine. Among the vaccine recipients, none had a prior SARS-CoV-2 infection, and nucleocapsid antibodies were negative. General observations from the study: Few convalescent patients and no early post-infection timepoints were included in the study.

Clones were sequenced by immunoSEQ multiplex PCR, and TCRdb holds only the in-frame ones, with some missing. The repertoire holds 75,000 or so clones, around four fifths seen once, with under 1.2% in the top ten. About this clone: Its antigen is unidentified.

The source material was CD4+ T cells from PBMCs cultured with HCoV-OC43 spike peptides, sampled after COVID-19 vaccination. Subset reported: HCoV-OC43 spike overlapping peptide pool stimulation. The clonotype originates from a human donor who received a COVID-19 vaccine.

CDR3 region: CASSLVRADQPQHF. CDR3 DNA: TGTGCCAGCAGTTTAGTTAGGGCAGATCAGCCCCAGCATTTT. J is TRBJ1-5 and V is TRBV28, with D hard to call. This CDR3 is built from 14 residues. Germline CDR1 MDHEN, CDR2 SYDVKM. V lost 2 bases, J lost 5 bases, and 10 bases lay in between. Full variable domain (missing parts from reference TRBV28 and TRBJ1-5): DVKVTQSSRYLVKRTGEKVFLECVQDMDHENMFWYRQDPGLGLRLIYFSYDVKMKEKGDIPEGYSVSREKKERFSLILESASTNQTSMYLCASSLVRADQPQHFGDGTRLSIL.